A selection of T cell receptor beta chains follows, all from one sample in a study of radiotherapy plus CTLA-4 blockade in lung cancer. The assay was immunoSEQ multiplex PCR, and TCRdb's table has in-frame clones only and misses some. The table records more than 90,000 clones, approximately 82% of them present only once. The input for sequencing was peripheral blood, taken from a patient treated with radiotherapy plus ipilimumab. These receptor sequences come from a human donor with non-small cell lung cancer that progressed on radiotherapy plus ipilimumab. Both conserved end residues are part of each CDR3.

CASSSAGPGNTIYF TRBJ1-3 TRBV9
CASSYHGMNTEAFF TRBJ1-1 TRBV6-6
CSVDYDRRGTEAFF TRBJ1-1 TRBV29-1
CASSLAKYGQNTEAFF TRBJ1-1 TRBV5-4
CASSERKRREDYNEQFF TRBJ2-1 TRBV6-7
CARSFPTGRSGYTF TRBJ1-2 TRBV5-3
CASSLARTILTGYTF TRBJ1-2 TRBV7-9
CASSYGAGGSYNEQFF TRBJ2-1 TRBV6-6
CASSRLGNTGELFF TRBJ2-2 TRBV6-5
CATKQGSSGNTIYF TRBJ1-3 TRBV2
CASSGRTALNTEAFF TRBJ1-1 TRBV9
CASRSTDVRYEQYF TRBJ2-7 TRBV5-1
CASSIDEAPIYNEQFF TRBJ2-1 TRBV19
CAWAAASPGANVLTF TRBJ2-6 TRBV30
CASSIGTFTGETQYF TRBJ2-5 TRBV5-4
CASSQDPLTGYRHEQYF TRBJ2-7 TRBV4-1
CSVEYSGLTDTQYF TRBJ2-3 TRBV29-1
CASSPDGRNQPQHF TRBJ1-5 TRBV27
CASSPTGEFGYTF TRBJ1-2 TRBV11-2
CASSRRGGETQYF TRBJ2-5 TRBV13
CASSLWRGTPGYGYTF TRBJ1-2 TRBV28
CASSPLASDTQYF TRBJ2-3 TRBV11-2
CASSQESGNTIYF TRBJ1-3 TRBV27
CASSVVAALTDTQYF TRBJ2-3 TRBV9
CASTTGLADNEQFF TRBJ2-1 TRBV6-5
CASSLGTGNGYTF TRBJ1-2 TRBV7-2
CASALNPGGNTEAFF TRBJ1-1 TRBV6-1
CASSEGGGTDTQYF TRBJ2-3 TRBV27
CASSLSKMGVTGELFF TRBJ2-2 TRBV27
CASSLYGVRVNTEAFF TRBJ1-1 TRBV7-2
CASSLDGGGNSPLHF TRBJ1-6 TRBV5-1